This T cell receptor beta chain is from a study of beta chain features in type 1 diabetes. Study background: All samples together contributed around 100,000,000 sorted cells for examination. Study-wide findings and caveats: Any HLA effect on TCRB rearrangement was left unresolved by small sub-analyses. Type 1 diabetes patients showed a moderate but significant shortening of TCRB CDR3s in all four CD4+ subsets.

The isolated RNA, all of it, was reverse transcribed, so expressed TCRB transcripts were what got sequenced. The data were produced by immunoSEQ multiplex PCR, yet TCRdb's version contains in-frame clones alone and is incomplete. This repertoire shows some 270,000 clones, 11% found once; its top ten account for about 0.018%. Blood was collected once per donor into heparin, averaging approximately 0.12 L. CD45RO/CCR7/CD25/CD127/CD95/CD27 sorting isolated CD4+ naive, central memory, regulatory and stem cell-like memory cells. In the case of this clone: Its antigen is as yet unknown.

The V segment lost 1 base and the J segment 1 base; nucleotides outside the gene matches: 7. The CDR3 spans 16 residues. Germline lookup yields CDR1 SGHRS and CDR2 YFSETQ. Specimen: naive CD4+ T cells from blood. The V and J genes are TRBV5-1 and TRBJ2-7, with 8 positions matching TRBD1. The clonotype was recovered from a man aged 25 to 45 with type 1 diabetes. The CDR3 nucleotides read TGCGCCAGCAGCTTGCTGGCAGGGGGCGTTTCCTACGAGCAGTACTTC. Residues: CASSLLAGGVSYEQYF.